This entry features one T cell receptor beta chain sequence. Its antigen remains unidentified. The CDR3 has 15 amino acids. The germline gives CDR1 MGHRA, CDR2 YSYEKL. With 4 bases removed from V and 4 bases from J, the gap between germline ends came to 16 bases. The sample originates from a study of radiotherapy plus CTLA-4 blockade in lung cancer. The study, taken as a whole, reports: Expansion in blood of tumor-derived TCR clones was seen after radiotherapy plus ipilimumab. Interferon-beta, together with early blood T cell clone dynamics, reportedly best predicted response.

TCRdb's copy holds only in-frame clones and misses some; the assay was immunoSEQ multiplex PCR. The data show 81,000 or so clones, roughly four fifths seen once. The starting material was peripheral blood, obtained from a patient treated with radiotherapy plus ipilimumab. This rearrangement joins TRBV4-1 to TRBJ1-2; D ambiguous. The sequence was obtained from a human donor with non-small cell lung cancer that progressed on radiotherapy plus ipilimumab. Here the CDR3 reads CASSRDHKGTYGYTF. Here the CDR3 DNA reads TGCGCCAGCAGCCGAGACCACAAGGGAACCTATGGCTACACCTTC.